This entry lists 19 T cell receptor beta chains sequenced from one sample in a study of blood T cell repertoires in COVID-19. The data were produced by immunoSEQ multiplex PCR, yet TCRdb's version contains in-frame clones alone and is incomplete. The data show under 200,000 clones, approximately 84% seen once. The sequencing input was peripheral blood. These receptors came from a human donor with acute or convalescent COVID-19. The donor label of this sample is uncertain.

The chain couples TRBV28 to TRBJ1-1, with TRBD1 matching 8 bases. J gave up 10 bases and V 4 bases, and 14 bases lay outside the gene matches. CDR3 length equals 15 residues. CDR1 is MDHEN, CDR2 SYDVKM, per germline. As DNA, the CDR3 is TGTGCCAGCAGTTCCACGGGACAGGCCTCCTCGGGAGCTTTCTTT. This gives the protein CASSSTGQASSGAFF.

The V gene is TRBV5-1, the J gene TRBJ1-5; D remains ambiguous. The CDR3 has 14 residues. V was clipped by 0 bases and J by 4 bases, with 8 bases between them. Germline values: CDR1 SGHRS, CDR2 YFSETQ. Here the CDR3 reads CASSLAGGNQPQHF. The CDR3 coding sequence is TGCGCCAGCAGCTTGGCCGGAGGTAATCAGCCCCAGCATTTT. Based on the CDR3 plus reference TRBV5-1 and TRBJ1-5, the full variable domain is KAGVTQTPRYLIKTRGQQVTLSCSPISGHRSVSWYQQTPGQGLQFLFEYFSETQRNKGNFPGRFSGRQFSNSRSEMNVSTLELGDSALYLCASSLAGGNQPQHFGDGTRLSIL.

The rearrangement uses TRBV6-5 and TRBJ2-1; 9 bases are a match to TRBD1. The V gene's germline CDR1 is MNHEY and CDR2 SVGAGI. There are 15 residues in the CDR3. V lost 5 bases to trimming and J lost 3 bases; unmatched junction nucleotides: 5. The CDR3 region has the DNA TGTGCCAGCAGTATCCGGGACAGGGTCTACAATGAGCAGTTCTTC. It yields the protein CASSIRDRVYNEQFF.

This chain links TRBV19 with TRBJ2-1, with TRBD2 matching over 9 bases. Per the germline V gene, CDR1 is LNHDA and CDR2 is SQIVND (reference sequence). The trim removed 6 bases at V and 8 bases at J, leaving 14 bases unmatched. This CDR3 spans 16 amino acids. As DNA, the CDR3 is TGTGCCAGTAGCCCCCGGGGGAAGCGGGGGGCGGATGAGCAGTTCTTC. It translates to CASSPRGKRGADEQFF. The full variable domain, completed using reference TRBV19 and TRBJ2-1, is DGGITQSPKYLFRKEGQNVTLSCEQNLNHDAMYWYRQDPGQGLRLIYYSQIVNDFQKGDIAEGYSVSREKKESFPLTVTSAQKNPTAFYLCASSPRGKRGADEQFFGPGTRLTVL.

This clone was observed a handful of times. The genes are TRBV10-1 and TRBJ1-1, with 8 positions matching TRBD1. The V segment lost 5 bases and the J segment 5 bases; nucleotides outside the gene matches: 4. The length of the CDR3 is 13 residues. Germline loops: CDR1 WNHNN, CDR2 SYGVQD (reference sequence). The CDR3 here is CASSQGARTEAFF. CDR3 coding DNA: TGCGCCAGCAGTCAGGGGGCGCGAACTGAAGCTTTCTTT.

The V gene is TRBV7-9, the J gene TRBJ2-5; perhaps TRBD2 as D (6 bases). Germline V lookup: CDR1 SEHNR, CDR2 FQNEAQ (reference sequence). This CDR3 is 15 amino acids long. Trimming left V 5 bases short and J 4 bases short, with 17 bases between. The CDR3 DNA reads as TGTGCCAGCAGCCAAGGAGGGGTGTTGGGAGAGACCCAGTACTTC. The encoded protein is CASSQGGVLGETQYF.

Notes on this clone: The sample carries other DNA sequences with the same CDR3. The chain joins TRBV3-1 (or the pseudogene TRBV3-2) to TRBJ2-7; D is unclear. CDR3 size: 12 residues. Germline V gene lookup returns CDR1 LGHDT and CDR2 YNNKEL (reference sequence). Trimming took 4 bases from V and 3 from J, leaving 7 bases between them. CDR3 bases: TGTGCCAGCAGCCTTCGAGGCTACGAGCAGTACTTC. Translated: CASSLRGYEQYF.

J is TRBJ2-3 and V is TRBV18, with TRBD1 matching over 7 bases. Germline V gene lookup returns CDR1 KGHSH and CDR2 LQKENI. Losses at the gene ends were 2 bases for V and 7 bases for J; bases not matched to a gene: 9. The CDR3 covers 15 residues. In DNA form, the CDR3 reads TGTGCCAGCTCACCAGGTCCCCAGGGGGAGAATACGCAGTATTTT. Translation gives CASSPGPQGENTQYF.

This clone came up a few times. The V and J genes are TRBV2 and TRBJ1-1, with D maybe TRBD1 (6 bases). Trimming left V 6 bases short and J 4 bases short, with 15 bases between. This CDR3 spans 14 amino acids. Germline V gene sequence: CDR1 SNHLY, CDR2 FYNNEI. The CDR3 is CASSQGRGSTEAFF. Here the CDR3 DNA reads TGTGCCAGCAGCCAGGGGAGGGGGAGCACTGAAGCTTTCTTT.

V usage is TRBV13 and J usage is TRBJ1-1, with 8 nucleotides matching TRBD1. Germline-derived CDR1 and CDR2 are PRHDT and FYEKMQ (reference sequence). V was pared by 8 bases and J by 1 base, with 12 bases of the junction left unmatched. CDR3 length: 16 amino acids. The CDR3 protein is CASSGTGLLTNTEAFF. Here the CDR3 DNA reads TGTGCCAGCTCCGGGACAGGACTTCTGACGAACACTGAAGCTTTCTTT.

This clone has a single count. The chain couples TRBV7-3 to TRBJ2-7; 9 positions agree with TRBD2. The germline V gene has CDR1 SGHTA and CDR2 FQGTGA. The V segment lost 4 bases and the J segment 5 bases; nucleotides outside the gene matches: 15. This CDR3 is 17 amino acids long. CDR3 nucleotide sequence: TGTGCCAGCAGCTCAATCCCCGTTGCGGGGGGGCCCGACGAGCAGTACTTC. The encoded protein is CASSSIPVAGGPDEQYF. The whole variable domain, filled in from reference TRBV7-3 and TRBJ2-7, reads GAGVSQTPSNKVTEKGKYVELRCDPISGHTALYWYRQSLGQGPEFLIYFQGTGAADDSGLPNDRFFAVRPEGSVSTLKIQRTERGDSAVYLCASSSIPVAGGPDEQYFGPGTRLTVT.

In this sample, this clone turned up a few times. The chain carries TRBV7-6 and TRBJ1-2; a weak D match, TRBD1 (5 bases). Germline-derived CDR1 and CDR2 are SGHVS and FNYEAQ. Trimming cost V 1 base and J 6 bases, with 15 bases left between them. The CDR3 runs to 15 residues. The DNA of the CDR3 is TGTGCCAGCAGCTTAGATGGAGGGGAGGAAAATGGCTACACCTTC. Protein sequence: CASSLDGGEENGYTF.

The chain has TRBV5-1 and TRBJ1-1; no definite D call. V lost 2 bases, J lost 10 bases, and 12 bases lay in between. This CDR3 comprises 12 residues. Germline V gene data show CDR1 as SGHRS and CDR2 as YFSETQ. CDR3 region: CASSFETGIAFF. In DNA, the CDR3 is TGCGCCAGCAGCTTTGAGACGGGGATAGCTTTCTTT.

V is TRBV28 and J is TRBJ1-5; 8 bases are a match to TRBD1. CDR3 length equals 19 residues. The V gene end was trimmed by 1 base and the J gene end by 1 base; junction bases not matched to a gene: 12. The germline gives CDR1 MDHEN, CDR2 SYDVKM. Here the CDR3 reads CASSLLNTHRGVSNQPQHF. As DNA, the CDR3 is TGTGCCAGCAGTTTATTGAATACGCACAGGGGGGTAAGCAATCAGCCCCAGCATTTT.

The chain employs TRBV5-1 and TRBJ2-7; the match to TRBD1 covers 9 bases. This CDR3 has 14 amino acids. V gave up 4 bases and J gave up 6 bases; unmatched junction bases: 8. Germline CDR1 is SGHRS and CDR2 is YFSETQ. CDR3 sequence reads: CASSPGTGNGEQYF. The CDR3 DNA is TGCGCCAGCAGCCCCGGGACAGGGAATGGCGAGCAGTACTTC.

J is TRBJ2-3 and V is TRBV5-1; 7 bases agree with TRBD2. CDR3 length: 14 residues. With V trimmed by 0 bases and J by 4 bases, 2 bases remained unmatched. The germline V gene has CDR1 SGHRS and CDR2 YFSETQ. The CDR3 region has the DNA TGCGCCAGCAGCTTGGATACTAGCGCAGATACGCAGTATTTT. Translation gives CASSLDTSADTQYF.

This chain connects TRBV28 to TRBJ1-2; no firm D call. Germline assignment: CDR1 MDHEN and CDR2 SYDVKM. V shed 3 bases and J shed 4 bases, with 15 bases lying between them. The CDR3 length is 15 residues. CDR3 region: CASSLSGSIRYGYTF. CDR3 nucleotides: TGTGCCAGCAGTTTGTCGGGGTCGATCCGCTATGGCTACACCTTC.

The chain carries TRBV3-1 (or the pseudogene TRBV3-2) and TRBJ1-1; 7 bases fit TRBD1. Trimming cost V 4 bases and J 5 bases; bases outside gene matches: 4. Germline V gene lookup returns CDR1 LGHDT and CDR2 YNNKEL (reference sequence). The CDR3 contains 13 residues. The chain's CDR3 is CASSPTGRTEAFF. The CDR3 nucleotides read TGTGCCAGCAGCCCGACAGGGAGGACTGAAGCTTTCTTT.

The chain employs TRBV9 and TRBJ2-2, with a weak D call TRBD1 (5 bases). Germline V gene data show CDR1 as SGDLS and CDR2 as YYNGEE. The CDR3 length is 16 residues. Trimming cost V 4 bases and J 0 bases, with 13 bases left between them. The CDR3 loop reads CASSISTGSNTGELFF. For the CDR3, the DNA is TGTGCCAGCAGCATAAGCACAGGCTCGAACACCGGGGAGCTGTTTTTT.